This T cell receptor (beta chain) was recovered during a study of early T cells in non-severe SARS-CoV-2 infection. The overall study: The sequenced material was bulk RNA from unsorted whole blood, and its chains were unpaired. Study-level points and caveats: Private and CD4 specificities were missed by VDJdb matching, skewed to anti-spike CD8.

Unique molecular identifiers were added to individual cDNA molecules. TCRdb itself ran the 5' RACE reads through MiXCR, one entry per CDR3 protein. There are about 94,000 distinct CDR3 sequences in the sample; around 14% occur only once, and about 2% lies in the top ten. This clonotype turned up a few times. As yet, its antigen is unknown. CDR1 SQVTM and CDR2 ANQGSEA come from the germline V gene. This CDR3 region has 14 residues. The V and J ends lost 0 bases and 2 bases respectively, with 10 bases between them. Sequenced sample: whole blood. This chain uses TRBV29-1 with TRBJ1-1; perhaps TRBD1 as D (5 bases). The TCR sequence derives from an adult who was a healthcare worker with PCR-confirmed SARS-CoV-2 infection or an uninfected control (not recorded which). The DNA for the CDR3 is TGCAGCGTTGAAGATCTAAGGGGAAACACTGAAGCTTTCTTT. It encodes CSVEDLRGNTEAFF.